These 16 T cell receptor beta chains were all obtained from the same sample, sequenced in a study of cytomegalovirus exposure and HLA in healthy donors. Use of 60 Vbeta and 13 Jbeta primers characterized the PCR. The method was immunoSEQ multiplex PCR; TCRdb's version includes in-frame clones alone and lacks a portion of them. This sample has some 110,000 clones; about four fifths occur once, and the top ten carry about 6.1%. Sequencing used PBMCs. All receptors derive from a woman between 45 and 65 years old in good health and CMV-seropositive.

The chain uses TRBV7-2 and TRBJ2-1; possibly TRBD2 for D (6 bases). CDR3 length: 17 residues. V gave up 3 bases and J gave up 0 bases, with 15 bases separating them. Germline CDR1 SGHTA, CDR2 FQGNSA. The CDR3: CASSFRAGGSSYNEQFF. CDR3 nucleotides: TGTGCCAGCAGCTTTAGGGCCGGAGGGAGCTCCTACAATGAGCAGTTCTTC. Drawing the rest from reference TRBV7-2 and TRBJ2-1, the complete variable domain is GAGVSQSPSNKVTEKGKDVELRCDPISGHTALYWYRQSLGQGLEFLIYFQGNSAPDKSGLPSDRFSAERTGGSVSTLTIQRTQQEDSAVYLCASSFRAGGSSYNEQFFGPGTRLTVL.

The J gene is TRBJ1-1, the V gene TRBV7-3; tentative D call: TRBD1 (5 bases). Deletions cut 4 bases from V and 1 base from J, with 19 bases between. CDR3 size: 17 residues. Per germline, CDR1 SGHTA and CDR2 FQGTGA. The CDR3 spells CASSSSPRGGANTEAFF. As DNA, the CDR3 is TGTGCCAGCAGCTCCAGCCCTCGAGGAGGGGCGAACACTGAAGCTTTCTTT.

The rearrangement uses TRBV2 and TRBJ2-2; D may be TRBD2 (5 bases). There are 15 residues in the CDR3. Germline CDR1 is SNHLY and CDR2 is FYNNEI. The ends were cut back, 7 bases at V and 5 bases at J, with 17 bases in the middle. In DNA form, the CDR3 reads TGTGCCAGCAAAGAGTCCCGCGGGTTTACCGGGGAGCTGTTTTTT. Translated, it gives CASKESRGFTGELFF.

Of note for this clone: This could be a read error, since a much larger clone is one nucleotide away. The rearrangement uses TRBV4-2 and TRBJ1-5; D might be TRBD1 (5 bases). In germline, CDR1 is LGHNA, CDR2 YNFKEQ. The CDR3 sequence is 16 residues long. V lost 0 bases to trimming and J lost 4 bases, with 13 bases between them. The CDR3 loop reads CASSQDQGAVNQPQHF. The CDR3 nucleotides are TGTGCCAGCAGCCAAGATCAAGGGGCTGTTAATCAGCCCCAGCATTTT.

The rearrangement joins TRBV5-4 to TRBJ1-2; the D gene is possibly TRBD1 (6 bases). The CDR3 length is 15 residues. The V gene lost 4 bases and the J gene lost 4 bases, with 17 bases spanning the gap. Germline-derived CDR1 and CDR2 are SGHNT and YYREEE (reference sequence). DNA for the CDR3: TGTGCCAGCAGCCATCCGGACAGCGGGAGCTATGGCTACACCTTC. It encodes CASSHPDSGSYGYTF.

DNA of the CDR3: TGTGCCAGCAGCCGCCCCACTAGGGATGAGCAGTTCTTC. This codes for CASSRPTRDEQFF. The V gene is TRBV6-5, the J gene TRBJ2-1, with D tentatively TRBD2 (5 bases). The CDR3 length is 13 residues. V was clipped by 6 bases and J by 8 bases, with 14 bases between them. Germline loops: CDR1 MNHEY, CDR2 SVGAGI.

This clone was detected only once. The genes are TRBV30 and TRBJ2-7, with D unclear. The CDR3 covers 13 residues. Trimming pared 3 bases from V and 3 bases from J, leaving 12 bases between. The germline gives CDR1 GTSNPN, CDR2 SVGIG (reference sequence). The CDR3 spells CAWSPMAIYEQYF. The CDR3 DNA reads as TGTGCCTGGAGCCCGATGGCCATCTACGAGCAGTACTTC.

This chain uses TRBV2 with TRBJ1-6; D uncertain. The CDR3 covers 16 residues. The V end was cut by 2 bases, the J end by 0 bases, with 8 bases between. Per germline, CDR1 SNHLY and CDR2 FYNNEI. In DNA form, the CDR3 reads TGTGCCAGCAGTGAACGTGAGAGCTCCTATAATTCACCCCTCCACTTT. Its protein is CASSERESSYNSPLHF.

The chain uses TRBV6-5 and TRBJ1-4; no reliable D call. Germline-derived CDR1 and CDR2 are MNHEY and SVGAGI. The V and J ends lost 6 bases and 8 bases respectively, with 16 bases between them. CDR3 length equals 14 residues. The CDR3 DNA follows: TGTGCCAGCAGCTTCGACCCGGGCGGGGAAAAACTGTTTTTT. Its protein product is CASSFDPGGEKLFF.

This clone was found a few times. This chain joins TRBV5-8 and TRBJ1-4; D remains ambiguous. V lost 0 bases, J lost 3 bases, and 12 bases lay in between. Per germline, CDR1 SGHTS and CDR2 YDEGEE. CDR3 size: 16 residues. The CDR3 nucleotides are TGTGCCAGCAGCTTGGGGCAGGCGAGATCTAATGAAAAACTGTTTTTT. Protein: CASSLGQARSNEKLFF.

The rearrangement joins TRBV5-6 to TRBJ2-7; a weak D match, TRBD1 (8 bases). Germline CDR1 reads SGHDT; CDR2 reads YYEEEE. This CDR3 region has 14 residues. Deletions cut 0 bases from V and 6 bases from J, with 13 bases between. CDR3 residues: CASSLVDREGEQYF. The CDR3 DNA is TGTGCCAGCAGCTTGGTGGACAGGGAGGGCGAGCAGTACTTC.

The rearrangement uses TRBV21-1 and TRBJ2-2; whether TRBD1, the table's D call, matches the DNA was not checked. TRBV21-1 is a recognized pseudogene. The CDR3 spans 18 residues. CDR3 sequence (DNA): TGTGCCAGCCCCCGGGTCCCCGCGGGACAGGGTGGGGCCGGGGAGCTGTTTTTT. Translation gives CASPRVPAGQGGAGELFF.

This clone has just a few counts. CDR3 residues: CASRPRTDGYTF. The CDR3 region has the DNA TGTGCCAGCAGACCCAGGACAGATGGCTACACCTTC. The chain combines TRBV6-5 with TRBJ1-2; TRBD1 is a possible D gene (6 bases). V was shortened by 6 bases and J by 6 bases, with 11 bases between the two germline ends. The length of the CDR3 is 12 residues. Germline lookup yields CDR1 MNHEY and CDR2 SVGAGI.

The CDR3, as DNA: TGCGCCAGCAGCACGGAGACAGGGCATGCAACTAATGAAAAACTGTTTTTT. Encoded protein: CASSTETGHATNEKLFF. The V gene is TRBV5-1, the J gene TRBJ1-4; 7 bases map to TRBD1. Trimming took 4 bases from V and 0 from J; bases not matched to a gene: 9. Germline assignment: CDR1 SGHRS and CDR2 YFSETQ. This CDR3 comprises 17 residues.

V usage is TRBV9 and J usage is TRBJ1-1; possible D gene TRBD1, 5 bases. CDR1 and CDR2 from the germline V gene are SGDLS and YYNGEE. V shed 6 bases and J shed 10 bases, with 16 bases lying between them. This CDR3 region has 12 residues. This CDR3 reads CASKKKPGGAFF. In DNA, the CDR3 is TGTGCCAGCAAAAAAAAACCGGGGGGAGCTTTCTTT.

The CDR3 bases are TGTGCCAGCAGCGGAGGGATATATGAGCAGTACTTC. Its protein is CASSGGIYEQYF. This sequence joins TRBV11-2 and TRBJ2-7, with D possibly matching TRBD2 (6 bases). Germline V gives CDR1 SGHAT, CDR2 FQNNGV. CDR3 length equals 12 residues. Deletions cut 5 bases from V and 7 bases from J, with 12 bases between. The complete variable domain, with remaining parts taken from reference TRBV11-2 and TRBJ2-7, reads EAGVAQSPRYKIIEKRQSVAFWCNPISGHATLYWYQQILGQGPKLLIQFQNNGVVDDSQLPKDRFSAERLKGVDSTLKIQPAKLEDSAVYLCASSGGIYEQYFGPGTRLTVT.